The 4 T cell receptor beta chains listed next were all sequenced from one sample in a study of blood T cell repertoires in COVID-19. Repertoires were generated with immunoSEQ multiplex PCR, while TCRdb's copy carries only in-frame clones and drops some. This table holds under 90,000 clones, roughly 90% found once. Material for sequencing was peripheral blood. All receptors come from a man in his 70s with active or convalescent COVID-19.

This clone has only one observation. This sequence joins TRBV5-6 and TRBJ1-6; no reliable D call. The CDR3 is 14 residues long. V was trimmed by 3 bases and J by 8 bases, leaving 12 bases between them. From germline, CDR1 is SGHDT and CDR2 YYEEEE. The CDR3 region is CASSSRKRYSPLHF. The CDR3, as DNA: TGTGCCAGCAGCTCCAGGAAAAGGTATTCACCCCTCCACTTT.

The genes are TRBV2 and TRBJ2-7, with 8 bases identical to TRBD1. The CDR3 has 14 residues. V was pared by 7 bases and J by 3 bases, with 8 bases of the junction left unmatched. Germline CDR1 and CDR2: SNHLY and FYNNEI. CDR3 in amino acids: CASTETGAIYEQYF. For the CDR3, the DNA is TGTGCCAGCACTGAGACAGGGGCAATCTACGAGCAGTACTTC.

V is TRBV6-5 and J is TRBJ1-1, with TRBD1 matching over 12 bases. Germline V lookup: CDR1 MNHEY, CDR2 SVGAGI. After removal of 7 bases from V and 5 bases from J, the junction contained 5 bases not matched to a gene. The CDR3 has 14 residues. CDR3 loop: CASKRDRGQTEAFF. CDR3 nucleotides: TGTGCCAGCAAAAGGGACAGGGGGCAAACTGAAGCTTTCTTT.

The chain links TRBV3-1 (or the pseudogene TRBV3-2) to TRBJ1-4; maybe TRBD1 (6 bases). The germline CDR1 and CDR2 sequences are LGHDT and YNNKEL (reference sequence). Trimming took 5 bases from V and 3 from J, leaving 13 bases between them. CDR3 length: 15 amino acids. This CDR3 is CASSSAGASNEKLFF. The CDR3 nucleotides are TGTGCCAGCAGCTCTGCGGGGGCGTCTAATGAAAAACTGTTTTTT.